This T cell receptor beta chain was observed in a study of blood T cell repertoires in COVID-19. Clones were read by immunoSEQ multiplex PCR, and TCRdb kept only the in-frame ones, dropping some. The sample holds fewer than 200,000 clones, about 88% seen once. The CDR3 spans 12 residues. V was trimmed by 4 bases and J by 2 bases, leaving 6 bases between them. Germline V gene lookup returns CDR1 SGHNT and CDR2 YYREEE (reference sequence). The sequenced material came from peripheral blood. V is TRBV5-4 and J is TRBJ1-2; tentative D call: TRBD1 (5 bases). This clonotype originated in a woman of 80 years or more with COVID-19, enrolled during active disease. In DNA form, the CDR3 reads TGTGCCAGCAGCCGACAGAACTATGGCTACACCTTC. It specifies CASSRQNYGYTF.